This TCR beta chain was identified in a study of T cells after yellow fever vaccination. In TCRdb, the 5' RACE reads were re-called with MiXCR into one record per CDR3 protein. The top ten hold 40% to 45% of the sample, which has 100,000 to 150,000 distinct CDR3 sequences, 15% seen once. The sample was CD8+ T cells sorted from PBMCs, taken 5 days after the yellow fever booster vaccination. The TCR was taken from a man younger than 35 who received the YFV17D yellow fever vaccine.

The CDR3 nucleotides are TGTGCCAGCAGTGATTTCCTAGCGGGGGGCCCCGTGGAGACCCAGTACTTC. Its translation is CASSDFLAGGPVETQYF. The chain has TRBV2 and TRBJ2-5, with 11 bases aligning to TRBD2. Unmatched junction bases numbered 11, after V lost 3 bases and J lost 5 bases. The CDR3 has 17 amino acids. CDR1 and CDR2 from the germline V gene are SNHLY and FYNNEI.